This is a list of T cell receptor beta chains from one sample in a study of cytomegalovirus exposure and HLA in healthy donors. Profiled with immunoSEQ multiplex PCR; TCRdb holds only in-frame clones, not every one. There are about 160,000 clones in the sample, with under 2% held by the top ten. Sequencing input: PBMCs. The source is a woman in her forties or fifties in good health and CMV-seronegative. The CDR3 runs from the conserved cysteine through the conserved F or W. Each record gives: J gene, V gene, D gene, CDR3 length, CDR3 DNA, CDR3 protein. D genes are given only for firm matches.

TRBJ1-6 | TRBV19 | NA | 14 | TGTGCCAGTAGTATATACAGGGCGAATTCACCCCTCCACTTT | CASSIYRANSPLHF
TRBJ1-5 | TRBV6-6 | NA | 15 | TGTGCCAGCAGTTACTCACAGGGAACGGGGCAGCCCCAGCATTTT | CASSYSQGTGQPQHF
TRBJ2-2 | TRBV7-6 | NA | 15 | TGTGCCAGCAGTTCACAGGCCACGAACACCGGGGAGCTGTTTTTT | CASSSQATNTGELFF
TRBJ2-1 | TRBV5-4 | NA | 12 | TGTGCCAGCAGTCGAGGTGGGGCTGAGCAGTTCTTC | CASSRGGAEQFF
TRBJ2-7 | TRBV6-5 | TRBD2 | 14 | TGTGCCAGCAAGCTTAGCGGGAGGGTCGGCGAGCAGTACTTC | CASKLSGRVGEQYF
TRBJ1-2 | TRBV5-1 | NA | 14 | TGCGCCAGCAGCTTACCAGGGGCCAACTATGGCTACACCTTC | CASSLPGANYGYTF
TRBJ1-2 | TRBV5-5 | NA | 14 | TGTGCCAGCACCCTAGGAATCAGCGACTATGGCTACACCTTC | CASTLGISDYGYTF
TRBJ2-2 | TRBV4-2 | TRBD2 | 18 | TGTGCCAGCAGCCAAGGCGGGGGTGGCTTCGCTTACTCCGGGGAGCTGTTTTTT | CASSQGGGGFAYSGELFF
TRBJ1-2 | TRBV7-9 | TRBD1 | 15 | TGTGCCAGCAGCCCCGGACAGGGGGCGGGCTATGGCTACACCTTC | CASSPGQGAGYGYTF
TRBJ2-7 | TRBV2 | NA | 13 | TGTGCCAGCAGTGAATCACAGGACTACGAGCAGTACTTC | CASSESQDYEQYF
TRBJ1-1 | TRBV2 | NA | 13 | TGTGCCAGCAGCAGGGCGGTTGACACTGAAGCTTTCTTT | CASSRAVDTEAFF
TRBJ2-7 | TRBV9 | TRBD1 | 14 | TGTGCCAGCAGCGCGACAGGGGGCCTCAACGAGCAGTACTTC | CASSATGGLNEQYF
TRBJ1-1 | TRBV4-1 | NA | 13 | TGCGCCAGCAGCCAAGATCGGGAACGCAAAGCTTTCTTT | CASSQDRERKAFF
TRBJ2-5 | TRBV18 | NA | 13 | TGTGCCAGCTCAGAAAAACAAGGGACTGATAGGTACTTC | CASSEKQGTDRYF
TRBJ2-7 | TRBV19 | TRBD1 | 13 | TGTGCCAGTAGTATAACAGGGGGTTACGAGCAGTACTTC | CASSITGGYEQYF
TRBJ2-1 | TRBV14 | NA | 13 | TGTGCCAGCAGCCGGAACAGGGACCATGAGCAGTTCTTC | CASSRNRDHEQFF
TRBJ1-2 | TRBV20-1 | NA | 11 | TGCAGTGCCGGCGGCAGCTATGGCTACACCTTC | CSAGGSYGYTF
TRBJ2-1 | TRBV10-1 | NA | 13 | TGCGCCAGCAAGGCAGGGGCGGCTAATGAGCAGTTCTTC | CASKAGAANEQFF
TRBJ2-3 | TRBV28 | TRBD2 | 17 | TGTGCCAGCAGTTTCCCCCCCCTAGCGGGGGTCACAGATACGCAGTATTTT | CASSFPPLAGVTDTQYF
TRBJ1-1 | TRBV27 | NA | 16 | TGTGCCAGCAGTCCACGACAAAGGGGCGCGGACACTGAAGCTTTCTTT | CASSPRQRGADTEAFF
TRBJ2-7 | TRBV14 | NA | 12 | TGTGCCAGCAGCCAAGATAATTACGAGCAGTACTTC | CASSQDNYEQYF
TRBJ1-6 | TRBV18 | NA | 17 | TGTGCCAGCTCACCAATCAGAGAGGCTTCCTATAATTCACCCCTCCACTTT | CASSPIREASYNSPLHF
TRBJ1-4 | TRBV6-5 | NA | 16 | TGTGCCAGCAGTTACTCCCCTACCGACAGGCGGGAAAAACTGTTTTTT | CASSYSPTDRREKLFF
TRBJ2-3 | TRBV5-1 | TRBD2 | 14 | TGCGCCAGCAGCTCAGGGACTAGCAGAGATACGCAGTATTTT | CASSSGTSRDTQYF
TRBJ2-7 | TRBV23-1 | TRBD2 | 16 | TGCGCCAGCAGTCAATGGGGCGGGGGGCGCTGCTACGAGCAGTACTTC | CASSQWGGGRCYEQYF
TRBJ1-2 | TRBV5-1 | TRBD1 | 16 | TGCGCCAGCAGCGTTCCGGGGCCTACAGGGGCCTATGGCTACACCTTC | CASSVPGPTGAYGYTF
TRBJ2-2 | TRBV5-1 | TRBD2 | 17 | TGCGCCAGCAGCTTGACTAGCGGGGGGGCAGAGACCGGGGAGCTGTTTTTT | CASSLTSGGAETGELFF
TRBJ2-5 | TRBV28 | NA | 16 | TGTGCCAGCAGTGGGCCCTACGTGGGGGGACAAGAGACCCAGTACTTC | CASSGPYVGGQETQYF